The entry below gives a single TCR beta chain sequence along with its context. Second doses were pooled across both intervals (about 4 or about 12 weeks). TCRdb keeps only in-frame clones here, not all; method: immunoSEQ multiplex PCR. The data contain some 150,000 clones, about nine tenths of them seen just once; the ten biggest clones take up roughly 1.8%. These data come from a study of T cell responses to AZD1222 COVID-19 vaccine. The germline V gene has CDR1 KGHSH and CDR2 LQKENI. CDR3 size: 14 residues. Germline trimming cut 3 bases from V and 6 bases from J; bases unmatched to any gene: 5. This receptor was identified in an adult who received the AZD1222 COVID-19 vaccine. The J gene is TRBJ2-1, the V gene TRBV18; 7 positions agree with TRBD2. Material: peripheral blood, obtained 28 days after the second AZD1222 dose. The CDR3 sequence: CASSPTTSSNEQFF. CDR3 bases: TGTGCCAGCTCACCCACGACTAGCAGCAATGAGCAGTTCTTC.